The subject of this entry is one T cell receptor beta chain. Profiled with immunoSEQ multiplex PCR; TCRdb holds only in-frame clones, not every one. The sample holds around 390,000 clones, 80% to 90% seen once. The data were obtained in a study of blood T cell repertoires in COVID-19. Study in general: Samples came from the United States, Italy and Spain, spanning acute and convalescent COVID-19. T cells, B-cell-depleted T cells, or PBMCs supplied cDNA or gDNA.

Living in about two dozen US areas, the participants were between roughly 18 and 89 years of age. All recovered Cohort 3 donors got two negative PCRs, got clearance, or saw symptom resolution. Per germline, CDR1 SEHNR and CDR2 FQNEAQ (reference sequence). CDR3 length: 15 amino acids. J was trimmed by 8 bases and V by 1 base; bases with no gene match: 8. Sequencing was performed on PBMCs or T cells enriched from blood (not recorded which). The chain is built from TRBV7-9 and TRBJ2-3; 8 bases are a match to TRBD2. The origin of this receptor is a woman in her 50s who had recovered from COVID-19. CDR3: CASSLVGGGSGTQYF. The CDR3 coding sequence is TGTGCCAGCAGCTTAGTGGGCGGGGGGAGCGGTACGCAGTATTTT.